The present TCR beta chain was sequenced within a study of blood T cell repertoires in COVID-19. About the research overall: Sample material is recorded as cDNA or gDNA derived from T cells, B-cell-depleted T cells, or PBMCs.

Using immunoSEQ multiplex PCR, the repertoire was profiled, and TCRdb retains in-frame clones only, with some absent. The sample holds about 250,000 clones, 85% to 90% seen once. V lost 3 bases and J lost 5, with 19 bases in between. The CDR3 length is 17 residues. Germline V gene lookup returns CDR1 MGHRA and CDR2 YSYEKL. Participants were aged about 18 to 89 years from more than 20 US areas. Recovered status applied to Cohort 3 donors who had two consecutive negative PCRs. It also applied to those with clearance or with symptom resolution. This chain joins TRBV4-1 and TRBJ1-4; tentative D call: TRBD1 (6 bases). Sequencing was carried out using PBMCs or T cells enriched from blood (not recorded which). This sequence originates from a man aged 40-49 years who had recovered from COVID-19. The CDR3 DNA follows: TGCGCCAGCAGCCAGCCGGGACAAAAACGAGCGAATGAAAAACTGTTTTTT. It codes for CASSQPGQKRANEKLFF.